This TCR beta chain was obtained from a study of blood T cell repertoires in COVID-19. Assay: immunoSEQ multiplex PCR; the TCRdb copy retains only in-frame clones and omits some. The table shows fewer than 250,000 clones, with under 90% occurring only once. The germline V gene encodes CDR1 MNHEY and CDR2 SVGAGI. J lost 5 bases, V lost 10 bases, and 6 bases had no gene match. This CDR3 is 12 amino acids long. The chain employs TRBV6-5 and TRBJ1-2, with TRBD1 matching 8 bases. The sample was peripheral blood. The receptor was isolated from a woman aged 40 to 55 with active or convalescent COVID-19. The CDR3 sequence: CAISDRVYGYTF. CDR3 in DNA: TGTGCCATCTCGGACAGGGTTTATGGCTACACCTTC.